In its sample, the clone carrying this T cell receptor (beta chain) was seen a few times. The PCR employed 60 Vbeta primers together with 13 Jbeta primers. Sequencing used immunoSEQ multiplex PCR; TCRdb keeps in-frame clones, though not all of them. The table lists approximately 130,000 clones, approximately 80% of them singletons. These data belong to a study of cytomegalovirus exposure and HLA in healthy donors. This CDR3 is 17 amino acids long. The junction had 12 bases not matched to a gene; V was cut back by 4 bases and J by 0 bases. The germline CDR1 and CDR2 sequences are MGHRA and YSYEKL. The rearrangement links TRBV4-1 to TRBJ2-7; 7 bases fit TRBD1. This clonotype was obtained from a man aged 45 to 65 in good health and CMV-seronegative. Sequencing input: PBMCs. The CDR3 DNA reads TGCGCCAGCAGCCGACGAAGGGACAGCGAGATCTCCTACGAGCAGTACTTC. This encodes CASSRRRDSEISYEQYF.